The 31 T cell receptor beta chains presented below share a single source sample, sequenced in a study of CD8+ T cells in alopecia areata. Markers including CD4, CD8alpha, NKG2D and NKG2ACE guided sorting of pooled cutaneous lymph node cells. The authors extracted RNA and reverse transcribed it into cDNA as the sequencing template. The assay was immunoSEQ multiplex PCR, and TCRdb's table has in-frame clones only and misses some. The specimen has about 270,000 clones, none found just once. The sample was CD4+ T cells sorted from a lymph node. These receptors all come from a C3H/HeJ mouse with alopecia areata. Strain haplotype (MHC): H2-k.

Remarks on this clone: Gene names follow the mouse nomenclature. The CDR3 end falls 4 residues outside the read, so it is completed with the germline J gene. V and J are TRBV13-3 and TRBJ2-3; the D gene is possibly TRBD1 (6 bases). Germline assignment: CDR1 NNHDY and CDR2 SYVADS. The CDR3 has 15 residues. V was trimmed by 0 bases and J by 0 bases, leaving 8 bases between them. The CDR3 bases that were read are TGTGCCAGCAGTGATGCCCAGGGGAGTGCAGAA. Amino acids: CASSDAQGSAE. The whole CDR3 sequence reads CASSDAQGSAETLYF.

Details on this clone: Mouse names are used for the genes. The CDR3 extends 3 residues past the end of the read, so its final part is completed from the germline J gene. The chain links TRBV19 to TRBJ1-6, with 9 bases matching TRBD1. TRBJ1-6 is an ORF, with its function uncertain. Per the germline V gene, CDR1 is FNHDT and CDR2 is SITEND (reference sequence). This CDR3 spans 15 amino acids. Trimming took 3 bases from V and 7 from J; bases not matched to a gene: 5. The CDR3 loop is CASSKQGAGNSPLYF. The part of the CDR3 DNA that was read is TGTGCCAGCAGTAAACAGGGGGCAGGAAATTCGCCC.

With respect to this clone: The germline and genes are mouse ones. The CDR3 is cut off 4 residues early in the read; its end comes from the germline J gene. The same CDR3 can be traced to other DNA sequences in this sample. The V and J genes are TRBV13-2 and TRBJ2-1; D might be TRBD1 (6 bases). Per the germline V gene, CDR1 is NNHNN and CDR2 is SYGAGS (reference sequence). The CDR3 runs to 13 residues. The germline V and J ends were trimmed by 2 bases and 5 bases, with 8 bases remaining between them. CDR3 loop: CASGDAGDAEQFF. Incomplete CDR3 DNA: TGTGCCAGCGGTGACGCAGGGGATGCT.

Comment on this clone: Gene names and germline match the mouse. The DNA ends 4 residues before the CDR3 does, and the rest of the CDR3 is filled in from the germline J gene. The chain uses TRBV13-2 and TRBJ2-5, with 9 positions matching TRBD1. Germline-derived CDR1 and CDR2 are NNHNN and SYGAGS (reference sequence). The length of the CDR3 is 14 residues. Incomplete CDR3 DNA: TGTGCCAGCGGTCCCGGGACAGGGAAAGAC. As protein: CASGPGTGKD. The entire CDR3 protein is CASGPGTGKDTQYF.

A note on this clone: Any gene name here is a mouse gene name. The observed sequence ends 4 residues before the CDR3 terminus, with the missing tail filled in from the germline J gene. The gene calls are TRBV5 and TRBJ2-7, with 10 positions matching TRBD1. The CDR3 sequence is 13 residues long. The germline V gene has CDR1 LGHNA and CDR2 YNLKQL (reference sequence). The chain's CDR3 is CASRPGTGDEQYF. The part of the CDR3 DNA that was read is TGTGCCAGCAGGCCCGGGACAGGGGAT.

Worth noting for this clone: Gene labels here are mouse ones. Read sequence stops 4 residues before the CDR3 end, and the germline J gene provides the missing end. V and J are TRBV3 and TRBJ2-5; 9 nucleotides align to TRBD2. This CDR3 is built from 14 residues. Germline V gene data show CDR1 as SNHLY and CDR2 as FYNGKV (reference sequence). The CDR3: CASSSPDWGDTQYF. The DNA read from the CDR3 is TGTGCCAGCAGCTCCCCTGACTGGGGGGAC. The variable domain in full, completed from reference TRBV3 and TRBJ2-5, reads GPKVLQIPSHQIIDMGQMVTLNCDPVSNHLYFYWYKQILGQQMEFLVNFYNGKVMEKSKLFKDQFSVERPDGSYFTLKIQPTALEDSAVYFCASSSPDWGDTQYFGPGTRLLVL.

Comment on this clone: The gene names here belong to mouse. The part of the CDR3 DNA that was read is TGTGCCAGCAGTGATGTCACTAGTGCAGAA. Amino acid sequence: CASSDVTSAE. The whole CDR3 sequence reads CASSDVTSAETLYF. V gene TRBV13-1 combines with J gene TRBJ2-3; no clear D gene. The read stops 4 residues short of the end of the CDR3; the missing end is completed from the germline J gene. The germline V and J ends were trimmed by 0 bases and 0 bases, with 5 bases remaining between them. CDR1 is NSHNY and CDR2 is SYGAGN in the germline V gene. The CDR3 extends over 14 amino acids.

This clone was detected many times. Here the gene names and germline are mouse. Read coverage stops 4 residues before the CDR3 terminus; the germline J gene supplies the remainder. V and J are TRBV13-2 and TRBJ2-2; 7 bases match TRBD1. The CDR3 runs 15 residues. Germline loops: CDR1 NNHNN, CDR2 SYGAGS (reference sequence). Trimming took 2 bases from V and 0 from J; bases not matched to a gene: 1. CDR3 DNA, as far as it was read: TGTGCCAGCGGTGACCAGGGGGCAAACACCGGG. Translated, it gives CASGDQGANTG. The CDR3 in full is CASGDQGANTGQLYF.

Details on this clone: These gene names are mouse names. Read coverage stops 4 residues before the CDR3 terminus; the germline J gene supplies the remainder. This rearrangement joins TRBV13-2 to TRBJ2-5; 10 bases line up with TRBD2. Germline V gene sequence: CDR1 NNHNN, CDR2 SYGAGS (reference sequence). The CDR3 is 15 residues long. The CDR3 DNA, read in part, is TGTGCCAGCGGTGACCCGGGACTGGGGAAAGAC. This codes for CASGDPGLGKD. The entire CDR3 protein reads CASGDPGLGKDTQYF.

This clone occurred a few times. Mouse germline and gene names are used. The read falls 3 residues short of the CDR3 end, and the missing part is taken from the germline J gene. V usage is TRBV13-1 and J usage is TRBJ1-6; TRBD1 aligns across 7 bases. TRBJ1-6 is placed among ORFs of uncertain function. The CDR3 totals 16 residues. V gave up 2 bases and J gave up 0 bases; unmatched junction bases: 2. Germline V gene sequence: CDR1 NSHNY, CDR2 SYGAGN. The CDR3 loop reads CASSDQGDSYNSPLYF. The sequenced part of the CDR3 DNA is TGTGCCAGCAGTGACCAGGGGGATTCCTATAATTCGCCC.

This clone was seen a handful of times. Here the gene names and germline are mouse. The CDR3 extends 4 residues past the end of the read, so its final part is completed from the germline J gene. The chain combines TRBV13-1 with TRBJ2-7, with TRBD2 matching 10 bases. There are 14 residues in the CDR3. After removal of 4 bases from V and 3 bases from J, the junction contained 4 bases not matched to a gene. Germline V gene lookup returns CDR1 NSHNY and CDR2 SYGAGN. The CDR3 sequence: CASSPGGAFYEQYF. The CDR3 bases that were read are TGTGCCAGCAGTCCTGGGGGGGCCTTCTAT.

This clone has a handful of counts. Mouse germline and gene names are used. The read terminates 4 residues before the CDR3 end, so the remaining end is supplied by the germline J gene. This chain links TRBV19 with TRBJ1-1; no firm D call. Deletions cut 2 bases from V and 0 bases from J, with 14 bases between. Germline V gene lookup returns CDR1 FNHDT and CDR2 SITEND (reference sequence). CDR3 length: 16 amino acids. CDR3 protein: CASSIPGRTANTEVFF. The covered CDR3 bases are TGTGCCAGCAGTATCCCGGGCAGGACTGCAAACACA.

This clone was seen a few times. The gene names here belong to mouse. The read terminates 4 residues before the CDR3 end, so the remaining end is supplied by the germline J gene. The genes are TRBV1 and TRBJ2-3, with TRBD2 matching 9 bases. The CDR3 consists of 15 residues. Germline assignment: CDR1 NSQYPW and CDR2 LRSPGD (reference sequence). The V segment lost 1 base and the J segment 2 bases; nucleotides outside the gene matches: 1. The CDR3 sequence: CTCSAAGGDAETLYF. The part of the CDR3 DNA that was read is TGCACCTGCAGTGCAGCTGGGGGGGATGCAGAA. The complete variable domain, with remaining parts taken from reference TRBV1 and TRBJ2-3, reads VTLLEQNPRWRLVPRGQAVNLRCILKNSQYPWMSWYQQDLQKQLQWLFTLRSPGDKEVKSLPGADYLATRVTDTELRLQVANMSQGRTLYCTCSAAGGDAETLYFGSGTRLTVL.

For this clone: Gene names and germline match the mouse. The read finishes 3 residues shy of the CDR3 end, and the germline J gene is used to complete it. The rearrangement joins TRBV13-1 to TRBJ1-6; D perhaps matches TRBD1 (6 bases). TRBJ1-6 counts as an open reading frame of uncertain function. Germline values: CDR1 NSHNY, CDR2 SYGAGN. There are 14 residues in the CDR3. The V end lost 2 bases, the J end lost 6 bases, and 9 bases lay between the germline ends. Partial CDR3 DNA: TGTGCCAGCAGTGAAGAGGGGGTTAATTCGCCC. Its protein product is CASSEEGVNSP. The full CDR3 reads CASSEEGVNSPLYF.

Points on this clone: All gene names here are mouse names. The CDR3 extends 4 residues past the end of the read, so its final part is completed from the germline J gene. The gene calls are TRBV13-3 and TRBJ2-1, with a weak D call TRBD1 (5 bases). Germline loops: CDR1 NNHDY, CDR2 SYVADS. V lost 6 bases and J 3 bases, leaving 7 bases between the germline ends. There are 12 residues in the CDR3. The sequenced part of the CDR3 DNA is TGTGCCAGCAAGGACACCTATGCT. It translates to CASKDTYA. The full CDR3 reads CASKDTYAEQFF.

In the case of this clone: All gene names here are mouse names. The read stops 4 residues short of the end of the CDR3; the missing end is completed from the germline J gene. This chain joins TRBV5 and TRBJ2-2; 8 bases match TRBD2. Germline CDR1 reads LGHNA; CDR2 reads YNLKQL (reference sequence). The length of the CDR3 is 15 residues. V lost 0 bases, J lost 5 bases, and 2 bases stayed unmatched. The CDR3 region is CASSQEMGGTGQLYF. The covered CDR3 bases are TGTGCCAGCAGCCAAGAGATGGGGGGGACCGGG.

This clone was seen a few times. Gene names and germline match the mouse. With the read ending 4 residues before the CDR3 end, the germline J gene is used to fill in that end. The genes are TRBV19 and TRBJ1-2; TRBD1 might be the D (6 bases). CDR3 length equals 13 residues. Germline V gene sequence: CDR1 FNHDT, CDR2 SITEND (reference sequence). Here the CDR3 reads CASSIGGQADYTF. The part of the CDR3 DNA that was read is TGTGCCAGCAGTATAGGGGGGCAGGCC.

As regards this clone: This sequence may be a read error, since a much larger clone differs from it by one base. Mouse germline and gene names are used. This chain's CDR3 is CASRWDRNTGQLYF. The CDR3 DNA, read in part, is TGTGCCAGCAGATGGGACAGAAACACCGGG. This chain connects TRBV13-3 to TRBJ2-2; 7 bases are shared with TRBD1. The read stops 4 residues short of the end of the CDR3; the missing end is completed from the germline J gene. The CDR3 covers 14 residues. V shed 5 bases and J 1 base; nucleotides not matched to a gene: 2. Per germline, CDR1 NNHDY and CDR2 SYVADS.

Concerning this clone itself: These gene names are mouse names. The CDR3 goes on 4 residues after the read ends, and that part is filled in from the germline J gene. The chain couples TRBV19 to TRBJ2-5, with TRBD1 matching 7 bases. The germline V gene encodes CDR1 FNHDT and CDR2 SITEND (reference sequence). This CDR3 region has 12 residues. V trimming: 10 bases; J trimming: 3 bases; junction bases outside the gene matches: 5. The covered CDR3 bases are TGTGCCGACCGGGACAGTCAAGAC. This gives the protein CADRDSQD. The entire CDR3 is CADRDSQDTQYF.

Remarks on this clone: Gene names and germline refer to mouse. The read ends 4 residues early relative to the CDR3; the germline J gene fills the gap. This chain uses TRBV13-1 with TRBJ2-1; TRBD1 matches 10 bases. Germline trimming cut 3 bases from V and 4 bases from J; bases unmatched to any gene: 7. The length of the CDR3 is 16 residues. Germline V lookup: CDR1 NSHNY, CDR2 SYGAGN. CDR3 residues: CASSGTPGQGYAEQFF. The sequenced part of the CDR3 DNA is TGTGCCAGCAGTGGGACACCGGGACAGGGGTATGCT.

This clone was picked up many times. The listed genes are named as in mouse. The CDR3 is CASSGHNSDYTF. The sequenced CDR3 bases are TGTGCCAGCAGTGGACATAACTCC. The V gene is TRBV13-1, the J gene TRBJ1-2; no definite D call. The read falls 4 residues short of the CDR3 end, and the missing part is taken from the germline J gene. The ends were cut back, 3 bases at V and 2 bases at J, with 5 bases in the middle. Germline V lookup: CDR1 NSHNY, CDR2 SYGAGN. The CDR3 has 12 residues.

This clone was detected only a few times. Mouse germline and gene names are used. The read stops 4 residues short of the end of the CDR3; the missing end is completed from the germline J gene. This rearrangement joins TRBV13-3 to TRBJ2-5; no reliable D call. This CDR3 is built from 14 residues. Germline lookup yields CDR1 NNHDY and CDR2 SYVADS. CDR3 bases read: TGTGCCAGCAGTGAAGATAGTGAGGGAGAC. It translates to CASSEDSEGD. Given in full, the CDR3 is CASSEDSEGDTQYF. Filled out from reference TRBV13-3 and TRBJ2-5, the complete variable domain reads EAAVTQSPRSKVAVTGGKVTLSCHQTNNHDYMYWYRQDTGHGLRLIHYSYVADSTEKGDIPDGYKASRPSQENFSLILELASLSQTAVYFCASSEDSEGDTQYFGPGTRLLVL.

This clone turned up a few times. The gene names here belong to mouse. The read falls 4 residues short of the CDR3 end, and the missing part is taken from the germline J gene. The chain joins TRBV5 to TRBJ2-5, with TRBD2 as a possible D gene (7 bases). The V gene lost 4 bases and the J gene lost 0 bases, with 11 bases spanning the gap. The CDR3 covers 15 residues. Per germline, CDR1 LGHNA and CDR2 YNLKQL (reference sequence). The chain's CDR3 is CASSLGGLNQDTQYF. The DNA read from the CDR3 is TGTGCCAGCAGCCTGGGGGGCCTTAACCAAGAC.

The sample holds a few counts of this clone. The gene names here belong to mouse. Read coverage stops 4 residues before the CDR3 terminus; the germline J gene supplies the remainder. The rearrangement links TRBV13-1 to TRBJ2-1, with 9 positions matching TRBD2. Germline-derived CDR1 and CDR2 are NSHNY and SYGAGN. The CDR3 length is 16 residues. V was clipped by 2 bases and J by 4 bases; unmatched bases: 7. The CDR3 region is CASSEAELGGYAEQFF. The covered CDR3 bases are TGTGCCAGCAGTGAGGCCGAACTGGGGGGATATGCT.

A few counts support this clone. Genes here carry mouse names. Coverage ceases 4 residues before the CDR3 finishes, and the germline J gene fills in the end. V and J are TRBV13-1 and TRBJ1-1; the match to TRBD1 covers 7 bases. The CDR3 runs to 12 residues. Germline CDR1 reads NSHNY; CDR2 reads SYGAGN. The CDR3 bases that were read are TGTGCCAGCAGCGTACAGGGGTCA. Translating gives CASSVQGS. The complete CDR3 reads CASSVQGSEVFF.

This clone was counted only a few times. Gene labels here are mouse ones. The sequenced fragment ends 4 residues before the CDR3 boundary, so the rest is inferred from the germline J gene. This sample includes further DNA sequences coding for the same CDR3. The chain recombines TRBV13-1 with TRBJ2-5; 7 bases match TRBD1. The CDR3 totals 13 residues. The germline CDR1 and CDR2 sequences are NSHNY and SYGAGN. The CDR3 reads CASSDAGQDTQYF. The sequenced part of the CDR3 DNA is TGTGCCAGCAGTGATGCGGGACAGGAC.

Turning to this clone: The listed genes are named as in mouse. The read comes to an end 4 residues before the CDR3 does, leaving the germline J gene to fill in the end. The chain couples TRBV13-1 to TRBJ2-3; TRBD1 aligns across 8 bases. V dropped 4 bases and J dropped 2; count of bases not matched to a gene: 3. The germline gives CDR1 NSHNY, CDR2 SYGAGN. The CDR3 runs 14 residues. The sequenced part of the CDR3 DNA is TGTGCCAGCAGTTTGGACAGGGCTGCAGAA. As protein: CASSLDRAAE. The full-length CDR3 reads as CASSLDRAAETLYF.

This clone was found a few times. Genes and germline come from the mouse. The CDR3 is cut off 4 residues early in the read; its end comes from the germline J gene. This chain uses TRBV5 with TRBJ1-1; D might be TRBD1 (5 bases). Trimming took 0 bases from V and 4 from J, leaving 9 bases between them. This CDR3 spans 14 amino acids. Germline V gene lookup returns CDR1 LGHNA and CDR2 YNLKQL (reference sequence). The CDR3 is CASSQDRAGTEVFF. The DNA read from the CDR3 is TGTGCCAGCAGCCAAGACAGGGCGGGCACA.

This clone was seen a few times. These gene names are mouse names. The missing CDR3 end, 4 residues past where the read stops, is filled in from the germline J gene. The V gene is TRBV13-3, the J gene TRBJ2-2; D is perhaps TRBD2 (6 bases). Trimming pared 1 base from V and 3 bases from J, leaving 10 bases between. This CDR3 has 15 amino acids. The germline CDR1 and CDR2 sequences are NNHDY and SYVADS. The sequenced part of the CDR3 DNA is TGTGCCAGCAGTGATTGGGGGAGTCACACCGGG. Its protein product is CASSDWGSHTG. Given in full, the CDR3 is CASSDWGSHTGQLYF. The full variable domain, its missing parts supplied by reference TRBV13-3 and TRBJ2-2, is EAAVTQSPRSKVAVTGGKVTLSCHQTNNHDYMYWYRQDTGHGLRLIHYSYVADSTEKGDIPDGYKASRPSQENFSLILELASLSQTAVYFCASSDWGSHTGQLYFGEGSKLTVL.

A remark on this clone: Gene names and germline match the mouse. The CDR3 extends 4 residues past the end of the read, so its final part is completed from the germline J gene. J is TRBJ1-1 and V is TRBV19, with D possibly matching TRBD1 (5 bases). Trimming removed 7 bases at V and 4 bases at J, with 11 bases between. The CDR3 length is 12 residues. Germline CDR1 and CDR2: FNHDT and SITEND (reference sequence). The CDR3 is CASVGGSTEVFF. The part of the CDR3 DNA that was read is TGTGCCAGCGTCGGGGGGAGCACA.

This clone was seen a handful of times. The genes and germline here are from mouse. Read data end 4 residues before the CDR3 end; the end is taken from the germline J gene. The chain links TRBV13-1 to TRBJ2-7, with D perhaps matching TRBD1 (5 bases). Germline CDR1 reads NSHNY; CDR2 reads SYGAGN. The length of the CDR3 is 12 residues. CDR3 sequence reads: CASSGEGYEQYF. The CDR3 bases that were read are TGTGCCAGCAGTGGAGAGGGGTAT.